This TCR beta chain was retrieved from a study of T cells in Graves' hyperthyroidism and ophthalmopathy. This clonotype appeared once. Germline V lookup: CDR1 MDHEN, CDR2 SYDVKM. CDR3 length equals 13 residues. Trimming pared 10 bases from V and 4 bases from J, leaving 13 bases between. It was RNA transcripts that yielded the amplified TCR beta CDR3 regions. HTBI primers were the set used in a first-round RT-PCR of the TCR CDR3. One entry per CDR3 protein results from TCRdb running MiXCR on the multiplex PCR reads. Of some 600,000 distinct CDR3 sequences in the sample, about 15% were seen once. This chain connects TRBV28 to TRBJ2-2; D possibly corresponds to TRBD2 (6 bases). Specimen: blood. This clonotype was obtained from a woman aged 25 to 45 with Graves' hyperthyroidism that later progressed to Graves' ophthalmopathy. The CDR3 DNA is TGTGCCACTCCCAGCGGGCCCACCGGGGAGCTGTTTTTT. It is translated as CATPSGPTGELFF.